This record covers a single T cell receptor (beta chain). Data came from immunoSEQ multiplex PCR; TCRdb stores just in-frame clones and leaves some out. The sample records around 300,000 clones, around nine tenths being singletons. The study drew participants aged about 18 to 95 years from approximately 23 US areas. Allocation to cohorts depended on clinical history reported by the participants. The study counted Cohort 3 donors as recovered given two negative PCRs, clearance, or symptom resolution. The data derive from a study of blood T cell repertoires in COVID-19. Per the germline V gene, CDR1 is MNHEY and CDR2 is SMNVEV (reference sequence). Trimming left V 3 bases short and J 6 bases short, with 11 bases between. The CDR3 contains 13 residues.

The sequencing sample was made of PBMCs or T cells enriched from blood (not recorded which). The V call is TRBV27, the J call TRBJ1-2, with a tentative D call TRBD1 (5 bases). This clonotype was obtained from a woman in her 30s who had recovered from COVID-19. The CDR3 region is CASSFSGLHGYTF. CDR3 DNA sequence: TGTGCCAGCAGTTTCTCAGGGTTGCATGGCTACACCTTC.